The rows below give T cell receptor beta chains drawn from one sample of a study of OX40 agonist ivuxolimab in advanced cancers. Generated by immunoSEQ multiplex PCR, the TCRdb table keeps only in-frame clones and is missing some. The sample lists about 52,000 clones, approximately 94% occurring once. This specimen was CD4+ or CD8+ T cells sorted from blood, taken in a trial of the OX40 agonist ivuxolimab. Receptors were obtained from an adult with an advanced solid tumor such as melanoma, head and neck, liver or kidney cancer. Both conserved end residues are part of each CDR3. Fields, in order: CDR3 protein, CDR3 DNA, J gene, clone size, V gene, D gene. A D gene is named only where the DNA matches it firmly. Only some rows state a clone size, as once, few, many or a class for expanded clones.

CDR3 protein: CASSPSTGRLSGANVLTF
CDR3 DNA: TGTGCCAGTAGCCCCTCGACAGGGAGGCTCTCTGGGGCCAACGTCCTGACTTTC
J gene: TRBJ2-6
clone size: NA
V gene: TRBV19
D gene: NA

CDR3 protein: CAISMDRGYEQYF
CDR3 DNA: TGTGCCATCAGCATGGACAGGGGCTACGAGCAGTACTTC
J gene: TRBJ2-7
clone size: NA
V gene: TRBV10-3
D gene: TRBD1

CDR3 protein: CASTLGANVLTF
CDR3 DNA: TGTGCCAGTACTCTAGGGGCCAACGTCCTGACTTTC
J gene: TRBJ2-6
clone size: NA
V gene: TRBV19
D gene: NA

CDR3 protein: CASSPDSQETQYF
CDR3 DNA: TGTGCCAGCAGCCCAGACAGTCAAGAGACCCAGTACTTC
J gene: TRBJ2-5
clone size: NA
V gene: TRBV7-6
D gene: NA

CDR3 protein: CASSISLAGLLGNEQFF
CDR3 DNA: TGTGCCAGTAGTATCTCACTAGCGGGACTCTTGGGAAATGAGCAGTTCTTC
J gene: TRBJ2-1
clone size: NA
V gene: TRBV19
D gene: TRBD2

CDR3 protein: CASSLGQYTEAFF
CDR3 DNA: TGTGCCAGCAGCTTAGGACAGTACACTGAAGCTTTCTTT
J gene: TRBJ1-1
clone size: NA
V gene: TRBV7-9
D gene: NA

CDR3 protein: CASSDWGEQYF
CDR3 DNA: TGCGCCAGCAGTGATTGGGGGGAGCAGTACTTC
J gene: TRBJ2-7
clone size: NA
V gene: TRBV10-2
D gene: NA

CDR3 protein: CASSWGQSYEQYF
CDR3 DNA: TGCGCCAGCAGCTGGGGACAGTCCTACGAGCAGTACTTC
J gene: TRBJ2-7
clone size: NA
V gene: TRBV5-1
D gene: TRBD1

CDR3 protein: CASSPRQGPISGNTIYF
CDR3 DNA: TGTGCCAGCAGTCCACGGCAGGGGCCTATCTCTGGAAACACCATATATTTT
J gene: TRBJ1-3
clone size: NA
V gene: TRBV28
D gene: NA

CDR3 protein: CASSPGQAYEQYF
CDR3 DNA: TGTGCCAGCAGCCCAGGACAGGCCTACGAGCAGTACTTC
J gene: TRBJ2-7
clone size: NA
V gene: TRBV11-2
D gene: TRBD1

CDR3 protein: CASSPGLSNQGGYTF
CDR3 DNA: TGTGCCAGCAGTCCCGGACTTTCAAACCAGGGGGGCTACACCTTC
J gene: TRBJ1-2
clone size: NA
V gene: TRBV27
D gene: NA

CDR3 protein: CASSQVSGANEQYF
CDR3 DNA: TGCGCCAGCAGCCAAGTTTCGGGAGCAAACGAGCAGTACTTC
J gene: TRBJ2-7
clone size: once
V gene: TRBV4-3
D gene: NA

CDR3 protein: CASNGADAYEQYF
CDR3 DNA: TGTGCCAGCAATGGGGCGGACGCCTACGAGCAGTACTTC
J gene: TRBJ2-7
clone size: NA
V gene: TRBV28
D gene: NA

CDR3 protein: CASSGGSGSSYNEQFF
CDR3 DNA: TGTGCCAGCAGCGGGGGTAGCGGATCTTCCTACAATGAGCAGTTCTTC
J gene: TRBJ2-1
clone size: NA
V gene: TRBV9
D gene: NA

CDR3 protein: CAIPKSGRGNEQFF
CDR3 DNA: TGTGCCATCCCAAAATCCGGCCGCGGCAATGAGCAGTTCTTC
J gene: TRBJ2-1
clone size: NA
V gene: TRBV7-9
D gene: NA

CDR3 protein: CASSPRGGEGSYGYTF
CDR3 DNA: TGTGCCAGCAGCCCCAGGGGGGGGGAAGGGTCCTATGGCTACACCTTC
J gene: TRBJ1-2
clone size: NA
V gene: TRBV11-2
D gene: TRBD1

CDR3 protein: CASSQAMAESGSYNEQFF
CDR3 DNA: TGCGCCAGCAGCCAAGCGATGGCGGAGAGCGGCTCCTACAATGAGCAGTTCTTC
J gene: TRBJ2-1
clone size: NA
V gene: TRBV4-3
D gene: NA

CDR3 protein: CASRETGGIGTEAFF
CDR3 DNA: TGTGCCAGCAGGGAGACAGGGGGCATTGGGACTGAAGCTTTCTTT
J gene: TRBJ1-1
clone size: NA
V gene: TRBV6-4
D gene: TRBD1

CDR3 protein: CASSLGYSNYEQYF
CDR3 DNA: TGTGCCAGCAGCTTAGGATACTCGAACTACGAGCAGTACTTC
J gene: TRBJ2-7
clone size: NA
V gene: TRBV13
D gene: NA

CDR3 protein: CASSIQGTTWPGNTIYF
CDR3 DNA: TGTGCCAGCAGCATACAGGGGACGACTTGGCCCGGAAACACCATATATTTT
J gene: TRBJ1-3
clone size: NA
V gene: TRBV28
D gene: TRBD1

CDR3 protein: CASTGGQLLQETQYF
CDR3 DNA: TGTGCCAGCACTGGGGGACAGCTTTTGCAAGAGACCCAGTACTTC
J gene: TRBJ2-5
clone size: NA
V gene: TRBV21-1
D gene: NA

CDR3 protein: CASRGGGDRLSYEQYF
CDR3 DNA: TGTGCCAGCAGGGGGGGAGGTGACAGGTTGAGTTACGAGCAGTACTTC
J gene: TRBJ2-7
clone size: NA
V gene: TRBV2
D gene: NA

CDR3 protein: CASSLDSGGNTEAFF
CDR3 DNA: TGTGCCAGCAGCTTAGACAGTGGGGGAAACACTGAAGCTTTCTTT
J gene: TRBJ1-1
clone size: NA
V gene: TRBV11-2
D gene: NA

CDR3 protein: CASSKGHEQYF
CDR3 DNA: TGTGCCAGCAGTAAAGGACACGAGCAGTACTTC
J gene: TRBJ2-7
clone size: NA
V gene: TRBV25-1
D gene: NA

CDR3 protein: CASTSGGNTIYF
CDR3 DNA: TGTGCCAGCACGTCAGGAGGAAACACCATATATTTT
J gene: TRBJ1-3
clone size: NA
V gene: TRBV2
D gene: NA

CDR3 protein: CASSEGDRTYEQYF
CDR3 DNA: TGTGCCAGCAGCGAGGGGGACAGAACCTACGAGCAGTACTTC
J gene: TRBJ2-7
clone size: NA
V gene: TRBV7-6
D gene: TRBD1

CDR3 protein: CASRPGHNNYGYTF
CDR3 DNA: TGTGCCAGCAGACCGGGACACAATAACTATGGCTACACCTTC
J gene: TRBJ1-2
clone size: NA
V gene: TRBV6-6
D gene: NA

CDR3 protein: CASSPDRASGEKLFF
CDR3 DNA: TGTGCCAGCAGCCCGGACAGGGCCTCGGGTGAAAAACTGTTTTTT
J gene: TRBJ1-4
clone size: NA
V gene: TRBV13
D gene: TRBD1

CDR3 protein: CASSTTGGAGNEQFF
CDR3 DNA: TGTGCCAGCAGCACTACAGGGGGCGCGGGGAATGAGCAGTTCTTC
J gene: TRBJ2-1
clone size: NA
V gene: TRBV9
D gene: TRBD1

CDR3 protein: CASSEGQFLGGQPQHF
CDR3 DNA: TGCGCCAGCAGTGAGGGACAGTTCCTGGGGGGTCAGCCCCAGCATTTT
J gene: TRBJ1-5
clone size: NA
V gene: TRBV10-2
D gene: NA

CDR3 protein: CSVRLTTGPSPTDTQYF
CDR3 DNA: TGCAGCGTTCGCCTCACAACCGGGCCCTCTCCGACAGATACGCAGTATTTT
J gene: TRBJ2-3
clone size: NA
V gene: TRBV29-1
D gene: NA

CDR3 protein: CASTHWNTGELFF
CDR3 DNA: TGCGCCAGCACCCACTGGAACACCGGGGAGCTGTTTTTT
J gene: TRBJ2-2
clone size: NA
V gene: TRBV10-2
D gene: NA

CDR3 protein: CASSLPDRVGETQYF
CDR3 DNA: TGTGCCAGCAGCTTACCGGACAGGGTCGGGGAGACCCAGTACTTC
J gene: TRBJ2-5
clone size: once
V gene: TRBV11-2
D gene: TRBD1

CDR3 protein: CASSHRDRADTQYF
CDR3 DNA: TGTGCCAGCTCACACCGGGACAGGGCAGATACGCAGTATTTT
J gene: TRBJ2-3
clone size: once
V gene: TRBV18
D gene: TRBD1

CDR3 protein: CASSARTGDTGELFF
CDR3 DNA: TGTGCCAGCAGCGCACGGACAGGGGACACCGGGGAGCTGTTTTTT
J gene: TRBJ2-2
clone size: once
V gene: TRBV9
D gene: TRBD1

CDR3 protein: CASSSPYGGYTF
CDR3 DNA: TGTGCCAGCAGCTCCCCCTATGGGGGCTACACCTTC
J gene: TRBJ1-2
clone size: NA
V gene: TRBV11-3
D gene: NA

CDR3 protein: CASSSDRDSSDTIYF
CDR3 DNA: TGTGCCAGCAGTTCGGACAGGGACTCCAGCGACACCATATATTTT
J gene: TRBJ1-3
clone size: few
V gene: TRBV6-5
D gene: TRBD1

CDR3 protein: CAITSGSLYEQYF
CDR3 DNA: TGTGCCATAACTAGCGGGAGTCTTTACGAGCAGTACTTC
J gene: TRBJ2-7
clone size: once
V gene: TRBV2
D gene: TRBD2

CDR3 protein: CATSRDLSGISTDTQYF
CDR3 DNA: TGTGCCACCAGCAGAGATCTGTCCGGGATCTCCACAGATACGCAGTATTTT
J gene: TRBJ2-3
clone size: NA
V gene: TRBV15
D gene: NA

CDR3 protein: CASSIVAADTQYF
CDR3 DNA: TGTGCCAGTAGTATTGTGGCCGCCGATACGCAGTATTTT
J gene: TRBJ2-3
clone size: NA
V gene: TRBV19
D gene: NA

CDR3 protein: CSVVGQQKTGELFF
CDR3 DNA: TGCAGCGTTGTAGGGCAGCAGAAGACCGGGGAGCTGTTTTTT
J gene: TRBJ2-2
clone size: once
V gene: TRBV29-1
D gene: NA

CDR3 protein: CASSINPTGNGYTF
CDR3 DNA: TGTGCCAGCAGCATAAACCCAACTGGGAATGGCTACACCTTC
J gene: TRBJ1-2
clone size: NA
V gene: TRBV27
D gene: NA

CDR3 protein: CASSYLGVPTGELFF
CDR3 DNA: TGTGCCAGCAGTTACCTGGGGGTCCCCACCGGGGAGCTGTTTTTT
J gene: TRBJ2-2
clone size: NA
V gene: TRBV6-5
D gene: NA

CDR3 protein: CASRGGRETYEQYF
CDR3 DNA: TGTGCCAGTAGGGGGGGGAGGGAAACCTACGAGCAGTACTTC
J gene: TRBJ2-7
clone size: NA
V gene: TRBV2
D gene: NA

CDR3 protein: CASSPDPGYEKLFF
CDR3 DNA: TGTGCCAGCAGCCCCGATCCAGGATATGAAAAACTGTTTTTT
J gene: TRBJ1-4
clone size: NA
V gene: TRBV27
D gene: NA

CDR3 protein: CASSLSYLDPTDTQYF
CDR3 DNA: TGTGCCAGCAGCTTATCTTACCTAGACCCCACAGATACGCAGTATTTT
J gene: TRBJ2-3
clone size: NA
V gene: TRBV7-9
D gene: NA

CDR3 protein: CASSPYRVENEQFF
CDR3 DNA: TGCGCCAGCAGCCCTTACAGGGTAGAGAATGAGCAGTTCTTC
J gene: TRBJ2-1
clone size: NA
V gene: TRBV5-1
D gene: NA

CDR3 protein: CASTEMGLGQYF
CDR3 DNA: TGTGCCAGCACCGAAATGGGGCTCGGGCAGTACTTC
J gene: TRBJ2-7
clone size: NA
V gene: TRBV28
D gene: NA

CDR3 protein: CASSLGVAGDTTDTQYF
CDR3 DNA: TGCGCCAGCAGCTTGGGAGTTGCGGGAGACACCACAGATACGCAGTATTTT
J gene: TRBJ2-3
clone size: NA
V gene: TRBV5-1
D gene: TRBD2

CDR3 protein: CASSQLAGGSNEQFF
CDR3 DNA: TGTGCCAGTAGTCAACTAGCGGGAGGATCCAATGAGCAGTTCTTC
J gene: TRBJ2-1
clone size: NA
V gene: TRBV19
D gene: TRBD2

CDR3 protein: CASSVGISGNTIYF
CDR3 DNA: TGTGCCAGCAGCGTAGGAATATCTGGAAACACCATATATTTT
J gene: TRBJ1-3
clone size: NA
V gene: TRBV9
D gene: NA

CDR3 protein: CASSELGTGGETQYF
CDR3 DNA: TGTGCCAGCAGTGAGCTTGGGACAGGGGGAGAGACCCAGTACTTC
J gene: TRBJ2-5
clone size: once
V gene: TRBV2
D gene: TRBD1

CDR3 protein: CASSQKDGVKLFF
CDR3 DNA: TGCGCCAGCAGCCAGAAAGATGGGGTAAAACTGTTTTTT
J gene: TRBJ1-4
clone size: NA
V gene: TRBV4-1
D gene: NA

CDR3 protein: CASSKQGVGETQYF
CDR3 DNA: TGTGCCAGTAGTAAACAGGGGGTCGGAGAGACCCAGTACTTC
J gene: TRBJ2-5
clone size: NA
V gene: TRBV19
D gene: TRBD1

CDR3 protein: CASSLAQNYEQYF
CDR3 DNA: TGTGCCAGCAGCTTAGCCCAGAACTACGAGCAGTACTTC
J gene: TRBJ2-7
clone size: NA
V gene: TRBV7-8
D gene: NA

CDR3 protein: CASSFPGTSGVTYEQYF
CDR3 DNA: TGTGCCAGCAGCTTTCCCGGGACTAGCGGGGTTACCTACGAGCAGTACTTC
J gene: TRBJ2-7
clone size: NA
V gene: TRBV21-1
D gene: NA

CDR3 protein: CASSLMGDQPQHF
CDR3 DNA: TGTGCCAGCAGTTTAATGGGAGATCAGCCCCAGCATTTT
J gene: TRBJ1-5
clone size: NA
V gene: TRBV28
D gene: NA

CDR3 protein: CSVVMGGTSGSSYEQYF
CDR3 DNA: TGCAGCGTTGTGATGGGGGGCACTAGCGGGAGCTCCTACGAGCAGTACTTC
J gene: TRBJ2-7
clone size: once
V gene: TRBV29-1
D gene: TRBD2

CDR3 protein: CASSLDLWLSEISGNTIYF
CDR3 DNA: TGTGCCAGCAGCTTAGATTTGTGGCTTTCGGAGATCTCTGGAAACACCATATATTTT
J gene: TRBJ1-3
clone size: NA
V gene: TRBV11-2
D gene: NA

CDR3 protein: CASSYGGAGELFF
CDR3 DNA: TGTGCCAGCAGTTACGGGGGGGCCGGGGAGCTGTTTTTT
J gene: TRBJ2-2
clone size: NA
V gene: TRBV6-5
D gene: TRBD2